This T cell receptor beta chain comes out of a study of OX40 agonist ivuxolimab in advanced cancers. About the study: Patients treated during dose escalation were battling hepatocellular carcinoma, melanoma, renal cell or head and neck cancer.

Sequencing used immunoSEQ multiplex PCR; TCRdb keeps in-frame clones, though not all of them. The sample consists of around 50,000 clones, approximately 84% of them appearing once. With V trimmed by 7 bases and J by 4 bases, 9 bases remained unmatched. Germline loops: CDR1 MDHEN, CDR2 SYDVKM. This CDR3 spans 15 amino acids. This chain uses TRBV28 with TRBJ1-3, with 8 bases that match TRBD1. The sample in question was CD4+ or CD8+ T cells sorted from blood, obtained in a trial of the OX40 agonist ivuxolimab. The receptor's source is an adult with an advanced solid tumor such as melanoma, head and neck, liver or kidney cancer. CDR3 residues: CASMVTRTGGNTIYF. The CDR3, as DNA: TGTGCCAGCATGGTCACCCGGACAGGGGGAAACACCATATATTTT.